Listed below are T cell receptor beta chains from one sample, sequenced in a study of shared clonotypes between healthy human individuals. Here immunoSEQ multiplex PCR was the method, and the copy in TCRdb shows in-frame clones only, minus some. The data show fewer than 1.6 million clones, with 98% to 99% seen just once and roughly 0.35% held by the top ten. Input material: naive CD4+ T cells sorted from blood. These receptors originate from a man aged 30 to 39 in good health. CDR3s include the opening cysteine and the closing phenylalanine or tryptophan. The D gene is left open where the match is weak. Expanded clones are given a class, and other clones once, few, many or no size at all.

clone size	V gene	D gene	J gene	CDR3 DNA	CDR3 protein
NA	TRBV7-2	TRBD2	TRBJ2-1	TGTGCCAGCAGCCGCCGACCTATACTAGCGGGAATCTACAATGAGCAGTTCTTC	CASSRRPILAGIYNEQFF
once	TRBV4-2	TRBD2	TRBJ2-7	TGTGCCAGCAGCCAAGAAGTTGCGGGAGTCCCCTACGAGCAGTACTTC	CASSQEVAGVPYEQYF
NA	TRBV9	NA	TRBJ2-3	TGTGCCAGCAGCATTGCAGGGTTCTCAGATACGCAGTATTTT	CASSIAGFSDTQYF
NA	TRBV5-1	NA	TRBJ1-3	TGCGCCAGCAGCTGGGAGAGCTCTGGAAACACCATATATTTT	CASSWESSGNTIYF
NA	TRBV11-2	NA	TRBJ2-1	TGTGCCAGCAGCTTAGAGAATCGGGGGAACAATGAGCAGTTCTTC	CASSLENRGNNEQFF
NA	TRBV27	TRBD2	TRBJ2-1	TGTGCCAGCAGTTATACTAGCGGGAGTTATGAGCAGTTCTTC	CASSYTSGSYEQFF
once	TRBV6-4	TRBD2	TRBJ2-1	TGTGCCAGCAGTGGGGCGGGAGGGCCCGCCAATGAGCAGTTCTTC	CASSGAGGPANEQFF
NA	TRBV5-4	NA	TRBJ2-5	TGTGCCAGCAGCTTGTTTCGGTCGAACCCGGGGGAGACCCAGTACTTC	CASSLFRSNPGETQYF
NA	TRBV9	TRBD1	TRBJ2-3	TGTGCCAGCAGCGTAGGGACAGGGTGGAACACAGATACGCAGTATTTT	CASSVGTGWNTDTQYF
NA	TRBV6-1	NA	TRBJ2-3	TGTGCCAGCAGTGAAGCAAGGGGCAGGGGCACAGATACGCAGTATTTT	CASSEARGRGTDTQYF
once	TRBV5-4	TRBD1	TRBJ2-4	TGTGCCAGCAGCACCCCGGACAGGGCCGAAAACATTCAGTACTTC	CASSTPDRAENIQYF
NA	TRBV18	NA	TRBJ2-7	TGTGCCAGCTCACAATTAAACCGGGACAAGGCCTCCTACGAGCAGTACTTC	CASSQLNRDKASYEQYF
NA	TRBV28	NA	TRBJ2-7	TGTGCCAGCATGAAGGGGTGGTCCTACGAGCAGTACTTC	CASMKGWSYEQYF
once	TRBV5-1	NA	TRBJ2-3	TGCGCCAGCAGCTTGGCGACCGACTTTAGGACAGATACGCAGTATTTT	CASSLATDFRTDTQYF
NA	TRBV5-6	NA	TRBJ2-1	TGTGCCAGCAGCTGGGCGGACAACGAGCAGTTCTTC	CASSWADNEQFF
NA	TRBV29-1	NA	TRBJ1-4	TGCAGCGTTCAAGGGGTAGGAGAAAAACTGTTTTTT	CSVQGVGEKLFF
NA	TRBV6-6	NA	TRBJ2-5	TGTGCCAGCAGCACAGGGGAGACCCAGTACTTC	CASSTGETQYF
NA	TRBV7-2	TRBD2	TRBJ2-7	TGTGCCAGCAGCCCACCCGGACTAGCGGGAGTGGGGGAGCAGTACTTC	CASSPPGLAGVGEQYF
NA	TRBV21-1	NA	TRBJ1-2	TGTGCCAGCAGCAAAGCCTCCCTCCGTTTTCTCAGTGACAGGGGGGATGGCTACACCTTC	CASSKASLRFLSDRGDGYTF
NA	TRBV5-8	NA	TRBJ2-7	TGTGCCAGCAGCCAGGGCTACGAGCAGTACTTC	CASSQGYEQYF
NA	TRBV19	TRBD1	TRBJ2-7	TGTGCCAGTAGTATCCGGGACAGGAACTACGAGCAGTACTTC	CASSIRDRNYEQYF
NA	TRBV11-1	TRBD1	TRBJ1-3	TGTGCCAGCAGCCTGGACAGGCAATATGGAAACACCATATATTTT	CASSLDRQYGNTIYF